This TCR beta chain was obtained from a study of naive and memory T cell subsets. Concerning this clonotype: What it binds is not known.

The germline gives CDR1 SQVTM, CDR2 ANQGSEA. V lost 4 bases, J lost 6 bases, and 10 bases stayed unmatched. The CDR3 has 14 amino acids. Study-wide points: Diversity fell and Gini index rose from naive through CM, EM, EMRA. No ground truth validated the naive and memory repertoire findings. A few larger clonotypes appeared in naive repertoires, especially CD8, possibly memory cells re-expressing CD45RA.

From the second PCR step, alpha and beta chains were amplified apart. Both TRBC1 and TRBC2 were covered by a beta constant-region primer of two equimolar oligonucleotides. Nested alpha and beta constant-region primers with the SP2 primer drove four PCR rounds on ligated cDNA. Ligation attached a single-stranded oligonucleotide with a 12-nucleotide UMI and the SP2 primer to the cDNA 3' end. TCRdb fed the UMI-ligation and nested PCR reads into MiXCR, producing one record per CDR3 protein. The data contain about 150,000 distinct CDR3 sequences, under 25% of them singletons. The TCR was taken from a human donor in good health. Sequenced: naive CD4+ T cells from blood. The genes are TRBV29-1 and TRBJ2-3; 7 bases map to TRBD1. Written as DNA, the CDR3 is TGCAGCGTTGCCCGGGACAGTAGAATGGATACGCAGTATTTT. This codes for CSVARDSRMDTQYF.